The clone carrying this T cell receptor (beta chain) was recorded many times. Time point here: technical triplicate 1. These data are taken from a study of neurological immune-mediated disorders. Germline V gene data show CDR1 as SGHRS and CDR2 as YFSETQ. The V end lost 1 base, the J end lost 4 bases, and 5 bases lay between the germline ends. The CDR3 is 12 residues long. 5'RACE with 10-nucleotide random UMIs generated the cDNA. Every sequencing run produced over 200 million TCR-beta sequences, and the sequences from any one run covered 15-18 subjects. Via MiXCR, TCRdb re-called the 5' RACE reads, giving one row per CDR3 protein. The table has 30,000 to 40,000 distinct CDR3 sequences, 8.5% to 14% seen once.

The sequence came from a man aged 55 to 70 with HTLV-1-associated myelopathy (HAM/TSP). Sequencing was carried out using PBMCs. The gene calls are TRBV5-1 and TRBJ1-1; D is possibly TRBD1 (5 bases). The CDR3: CASSLQGTEAFF. DNA of the CDR3: TGCGCCAGCAGCTTGCAGGGCACTGAAGCTTTCTTT.